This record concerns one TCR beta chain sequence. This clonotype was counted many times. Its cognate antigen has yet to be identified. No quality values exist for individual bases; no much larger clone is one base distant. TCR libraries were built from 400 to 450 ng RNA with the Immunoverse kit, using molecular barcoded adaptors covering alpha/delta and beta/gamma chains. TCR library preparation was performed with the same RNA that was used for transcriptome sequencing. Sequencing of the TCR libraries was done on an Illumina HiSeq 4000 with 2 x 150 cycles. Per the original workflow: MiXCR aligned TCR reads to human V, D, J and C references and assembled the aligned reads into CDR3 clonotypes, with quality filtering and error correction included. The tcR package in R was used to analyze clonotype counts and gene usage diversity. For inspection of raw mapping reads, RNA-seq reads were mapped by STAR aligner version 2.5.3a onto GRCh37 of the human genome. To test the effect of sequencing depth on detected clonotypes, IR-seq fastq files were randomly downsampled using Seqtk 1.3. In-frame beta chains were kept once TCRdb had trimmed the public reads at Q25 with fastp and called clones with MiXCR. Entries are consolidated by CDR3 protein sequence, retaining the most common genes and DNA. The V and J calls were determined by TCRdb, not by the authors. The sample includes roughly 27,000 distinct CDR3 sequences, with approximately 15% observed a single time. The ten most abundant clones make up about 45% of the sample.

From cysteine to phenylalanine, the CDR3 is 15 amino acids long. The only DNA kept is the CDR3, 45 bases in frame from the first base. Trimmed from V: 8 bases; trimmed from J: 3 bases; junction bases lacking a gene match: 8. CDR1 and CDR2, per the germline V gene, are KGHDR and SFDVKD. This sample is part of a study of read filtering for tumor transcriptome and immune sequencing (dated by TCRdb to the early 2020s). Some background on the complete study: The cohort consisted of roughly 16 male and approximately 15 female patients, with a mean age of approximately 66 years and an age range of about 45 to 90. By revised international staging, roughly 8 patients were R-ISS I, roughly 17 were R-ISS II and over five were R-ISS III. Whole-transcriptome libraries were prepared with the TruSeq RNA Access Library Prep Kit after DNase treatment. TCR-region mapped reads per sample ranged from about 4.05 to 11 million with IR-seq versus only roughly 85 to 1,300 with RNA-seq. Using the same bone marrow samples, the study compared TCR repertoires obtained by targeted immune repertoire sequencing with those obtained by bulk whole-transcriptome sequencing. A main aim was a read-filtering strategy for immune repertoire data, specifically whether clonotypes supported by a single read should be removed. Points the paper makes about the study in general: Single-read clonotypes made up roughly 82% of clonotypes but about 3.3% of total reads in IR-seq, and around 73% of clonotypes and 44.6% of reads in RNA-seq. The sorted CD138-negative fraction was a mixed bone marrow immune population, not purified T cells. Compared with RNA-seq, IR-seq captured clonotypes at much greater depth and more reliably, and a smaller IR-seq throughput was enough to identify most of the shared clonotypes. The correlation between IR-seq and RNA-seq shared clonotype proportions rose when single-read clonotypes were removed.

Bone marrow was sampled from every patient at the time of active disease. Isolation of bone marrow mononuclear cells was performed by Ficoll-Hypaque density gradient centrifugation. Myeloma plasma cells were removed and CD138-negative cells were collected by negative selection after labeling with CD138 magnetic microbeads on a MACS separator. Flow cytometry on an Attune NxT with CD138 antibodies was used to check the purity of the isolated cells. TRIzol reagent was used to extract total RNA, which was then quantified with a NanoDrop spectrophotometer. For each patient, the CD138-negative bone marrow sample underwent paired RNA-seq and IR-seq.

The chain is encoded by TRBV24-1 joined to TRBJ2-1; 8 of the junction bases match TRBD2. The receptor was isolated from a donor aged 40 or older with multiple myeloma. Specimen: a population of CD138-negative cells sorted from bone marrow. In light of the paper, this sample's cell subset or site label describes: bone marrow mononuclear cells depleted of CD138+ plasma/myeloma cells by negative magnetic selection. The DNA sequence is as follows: TGTGCCACCATGTCTGCGGGAGGATACTACAATGAGCAGTTCTTC. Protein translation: CATMSAGGYYNEQFF.